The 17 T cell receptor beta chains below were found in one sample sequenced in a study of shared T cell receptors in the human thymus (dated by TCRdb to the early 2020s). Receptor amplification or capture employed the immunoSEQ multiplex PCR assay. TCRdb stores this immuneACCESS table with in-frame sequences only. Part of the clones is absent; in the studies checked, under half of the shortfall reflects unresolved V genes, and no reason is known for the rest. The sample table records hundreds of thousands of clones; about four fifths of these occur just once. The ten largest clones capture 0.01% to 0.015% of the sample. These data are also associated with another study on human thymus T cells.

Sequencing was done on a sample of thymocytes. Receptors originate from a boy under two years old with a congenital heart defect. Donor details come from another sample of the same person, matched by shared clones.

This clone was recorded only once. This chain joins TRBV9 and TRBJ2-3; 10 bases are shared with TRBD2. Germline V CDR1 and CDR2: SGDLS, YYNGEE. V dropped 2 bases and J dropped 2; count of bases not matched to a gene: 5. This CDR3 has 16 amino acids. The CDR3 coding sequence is TGTGCCAGCAGCGTCTGGACTAGCGGATTCACAGATACGCAGTATTTT. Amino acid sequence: CASSVWTSGFTDTQYF.

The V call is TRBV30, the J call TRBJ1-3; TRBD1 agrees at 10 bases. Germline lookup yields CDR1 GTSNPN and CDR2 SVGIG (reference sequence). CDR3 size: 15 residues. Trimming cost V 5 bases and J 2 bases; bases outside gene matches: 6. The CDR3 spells CAWEGDRGPGNTIYF. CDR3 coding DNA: TGTGCCTGGGAGGGCGACAGGGGGCCTGGAAACACCATATATTTT.

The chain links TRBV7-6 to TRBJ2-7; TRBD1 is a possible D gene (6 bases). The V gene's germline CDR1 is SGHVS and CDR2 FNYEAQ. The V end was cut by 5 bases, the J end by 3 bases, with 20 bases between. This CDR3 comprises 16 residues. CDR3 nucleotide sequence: TGTGCCAGCAGCCCGGGTGGTAATCAGGGGATCTACGAGCAGTACTTC. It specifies CASSPGGNQGIYEQYF.

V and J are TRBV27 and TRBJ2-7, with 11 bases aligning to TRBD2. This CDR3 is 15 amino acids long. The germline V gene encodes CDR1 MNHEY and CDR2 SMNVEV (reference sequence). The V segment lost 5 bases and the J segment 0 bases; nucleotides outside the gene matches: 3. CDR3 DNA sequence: TGTGCCAGCAGTATCGGACTAGCGGGCTCCTACGAGCAGTACTTC. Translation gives CASSIGLAGSYEQYF.

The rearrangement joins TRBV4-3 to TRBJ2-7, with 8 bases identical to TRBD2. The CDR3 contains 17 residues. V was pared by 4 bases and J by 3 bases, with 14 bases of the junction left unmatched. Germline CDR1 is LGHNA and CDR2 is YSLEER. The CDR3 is CASSPRPMSGSHYEQYF. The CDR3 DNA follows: TGCGCCAGCAGCCCCCGTCCCATGAGCGGGAGTCACTACGAGCAGTACTTC.

The CDR3 protein is CASSLTGRANYGYTF. DNA for the CDR3: TGTGCCAGCAGCTTAACTGGCAGAGCGAACTATGGCTACACCTTC. The genes are TRBV11-2 and TRBJ1-2; D unclear. V was cut by 2 bases and J by 2 bases, with 12 bases left in between. Germline V gives CDR1 SGHAT, CDR2 FQNNGV. The length of the CDR3 is 15 residues.

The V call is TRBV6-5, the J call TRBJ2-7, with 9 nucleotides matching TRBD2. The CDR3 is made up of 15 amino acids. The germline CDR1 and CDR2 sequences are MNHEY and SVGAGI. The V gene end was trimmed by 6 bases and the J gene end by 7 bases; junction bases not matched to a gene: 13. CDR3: CASSPLAGGTGEQYF. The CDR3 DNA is TGTGCCAGCAGCCCCTTGGCGGGAGGGACGGGGGAGCAGTACTTC.

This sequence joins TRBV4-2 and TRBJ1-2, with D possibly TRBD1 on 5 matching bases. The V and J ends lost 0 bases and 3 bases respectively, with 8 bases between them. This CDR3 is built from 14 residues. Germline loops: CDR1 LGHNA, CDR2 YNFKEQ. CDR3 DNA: TGTGCCAGCAGCCAAGAGGGGGGAGACTATGGCTACACCTTC. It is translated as CASSQEGGDYGYTF.

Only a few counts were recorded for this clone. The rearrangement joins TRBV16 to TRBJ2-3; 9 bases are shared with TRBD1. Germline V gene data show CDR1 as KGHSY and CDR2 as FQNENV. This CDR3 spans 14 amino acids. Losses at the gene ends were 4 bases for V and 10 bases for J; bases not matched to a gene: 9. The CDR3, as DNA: TGTGCCAGCAGCCTGCGCCGGGACAGGGATCCGCAGTATTTT. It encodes CASSLRRDRDPQYF.

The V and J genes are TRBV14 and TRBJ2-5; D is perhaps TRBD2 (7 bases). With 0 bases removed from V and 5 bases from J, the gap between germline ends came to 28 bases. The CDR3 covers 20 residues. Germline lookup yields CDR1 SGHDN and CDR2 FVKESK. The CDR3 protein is CASSQDRGGSRLTLRETQYF. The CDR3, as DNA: TGTGCCAGCAGCCAAGATAGGGGGGGCTCGAGACTAACCCTCCGGGAGACCCAGTACTTC.

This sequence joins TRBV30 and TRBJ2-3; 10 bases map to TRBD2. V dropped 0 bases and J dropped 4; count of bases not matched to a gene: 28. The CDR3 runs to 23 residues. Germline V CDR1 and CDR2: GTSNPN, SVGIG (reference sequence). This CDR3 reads CAWSVQGEITHYFGAGGPDTQYF. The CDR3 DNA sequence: TGTGCCTGGAGTGTACAAGGGGAAATCACTCACTACTTCGGAGCGGGAGGGCCAGATACGCAGTATTTT.

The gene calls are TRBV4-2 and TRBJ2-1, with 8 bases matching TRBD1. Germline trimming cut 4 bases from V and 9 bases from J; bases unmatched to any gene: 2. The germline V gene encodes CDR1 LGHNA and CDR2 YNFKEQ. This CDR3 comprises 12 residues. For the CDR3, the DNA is TGTGCCAGCAGCCGCGACAGGGGTGAGCAGTTCTTC. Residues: CASSRDRGEQFF.

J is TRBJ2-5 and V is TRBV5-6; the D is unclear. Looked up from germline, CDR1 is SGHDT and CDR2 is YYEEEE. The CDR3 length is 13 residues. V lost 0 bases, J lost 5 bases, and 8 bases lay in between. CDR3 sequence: CASSLGRVETQYF. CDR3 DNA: TGTGCCAGCAGCTTGGGGAGAGTGGAGACCCAGTACTTC.

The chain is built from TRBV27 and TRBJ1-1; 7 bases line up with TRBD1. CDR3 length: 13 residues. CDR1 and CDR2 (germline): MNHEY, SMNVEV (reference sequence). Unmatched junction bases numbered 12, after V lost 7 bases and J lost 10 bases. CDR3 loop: CASITNRGSRAFF. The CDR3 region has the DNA TGTGCCAGCATTACTAACAGGGGAAGTCGAGCTTTCTTT.

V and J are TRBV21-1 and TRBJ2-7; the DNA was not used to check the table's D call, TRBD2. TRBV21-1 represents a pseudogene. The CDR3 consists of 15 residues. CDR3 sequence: CASSTSGRYNYEQYF. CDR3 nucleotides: TGTGCCAGCAGCACTAGCGGGAGATATAACTACGAGCAGTACTTC.

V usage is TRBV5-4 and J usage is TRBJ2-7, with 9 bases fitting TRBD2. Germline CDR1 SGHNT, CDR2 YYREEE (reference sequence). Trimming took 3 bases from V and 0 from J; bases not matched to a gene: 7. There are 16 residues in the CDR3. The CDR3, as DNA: TGTGCCAGCAGCTCAAGCCTAGCGGGAACCTCCTACGAGCAGTACTTC. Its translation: CASSSSLAGTSYEQYF. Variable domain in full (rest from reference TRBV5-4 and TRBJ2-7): ETGVTQSPTHLIKTRGQQVTLRCSSQSGHNTVSWYQQALGQGPQFIFQYYREEENGRGNFPPRFSGLQFPNYSSELNVNALELDDSALYLCASSSSLAGTSYEQYFGPGTRLTVT.

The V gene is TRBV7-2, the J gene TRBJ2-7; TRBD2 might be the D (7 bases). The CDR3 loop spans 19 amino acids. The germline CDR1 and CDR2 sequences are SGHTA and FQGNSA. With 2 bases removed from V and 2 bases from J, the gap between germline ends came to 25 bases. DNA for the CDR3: TGTGCCAGCAGCTTATGGGGGGGGCAGCATGCTCTAGGGACCTACGAGCAGTACTTC. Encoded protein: CASSLWGGQHALGTYEQYF.